These 11 T cell receptor beta chains originate from one sample sequenced in a study of T cell clonality in common variable immunodeficiency. Study-wide points: Common variable immunodeficiency TCR beta sequences reportedly had fewer deletions and N-nucleotide insertions.

For these TCRs, the target antigens are not known. The method was immunoSEQ multiplex PCR; TCRdb's version includes in-frame clones alone and lacks a portion of them. Sampling found 20,000 or so clones, none seen once. The sequenced material came from peripheral blood mononuclear cells. The source of these receptors is a human donor with common variable immunodeficiency.

This clone appeared many times. The CDR3 is cut off 3 residues early in the read; its end comes from the germline J gene. This chain uses TRBV12-3 or TRBV12-4 with TRBJ1-1; D is perhaps TRBD1 (6 bases). The CDR3 is 14 residues long. The ends were cut back, 6 bases at V and 2 bases at J, with 13 bases in the middle. Incomplete CDR3 DNA: TGTGCCAGCAGCAGCAGGACAGATAACACTGAA. Its protein product is CASSSRTDNTE. The whole CDR3 region reads CASSSRTDNTEAFF.

At least ten counts were recorded for this clone. The read stops 3 residues short of the end of the CDR3; the missing end is completed from the germline J gene. The chain joins TRBV6-1 to TRBJ2-1; TRBD1 might be the D (6 bases). The CDR3 loop spans 14 amino acids. Trimming removed 3 bases at V and 4 bases at J, with 10 bases between. Germline values: CDR1 MNHNS, CDR2 SASEGT. The CDR3 sequence is CASSDAGVYNEQFF. The part of the CDR3 DNA that was read is TGTGCCAGCAGTGACGCAGGGGTTTACAATGAG.

This clone was counted at least ten times. Coverage ceases 3 residues before the CDR3 finishes, and the germline J gene fills in the end. The chain combines TRBV2 with TRBJ2-7, with 7 positions matching TRBD1. The ends lost 0 bases at V and 0 bases at J; junction bases unmatched: 5. CDR1 is SNHLY and CDR2 is FYNNEI in the germline V gene. This CDR3 is 16 amino acids long. The CDR3 loop is CASSEASGTDSYEQYF. Partial CDR3 DNA: TGTGCCAGCAGTGAAGCTTCCGGGACAGACTCCTACGAG.

In this sample, this clone turned up a few times. The read falls 3 residues short of the CDR3 end, and the missing part is taken from the germline J gene. V usage is TRBV5-1 and J usage is TRBJ2-3; no firm D call. The CDR3 contains 13 residues. The germline CDR1 and CDR2 sequences are SGHRS and YFSETQ. The V end was cut by 0 bases, the J end by 8 bases, with 10 bases between. The part of the CDR3 DNA that was read is TGCGCCAGCAGCTTGGAAGAGGTCGTTACG. The encoded protein is CASSLEEVVT. The CDR3, in full, reads CASSLEEVVTQYF.

This clone showed up many times. The missing CDR3 end, 3 residues past where the read stops, is filled in from the germline J gene. This sequence joins TRBV7-2 and TRBJ2-1; 9 bases match TRBD2. Germline-derived CDR1 and CDR2 are SGHTA and FQGNSA. Trimming cost V 2 bases and J 4 bases; bases outside gene matches: 3. The CDR3 contains 15 residues. CDR3 amino acids: CASSLYSGGYNEQFF. The CDR3 DNA, read in part, is TGTGCCAGCAGCTTATATAGCGGGGGTTACAATGAG.

This clone was seen repeatedly, ten times or more. The read falls 3 residues short of the CDR3 end, and the missing part is taken from the germline J gene. This chain joins TRBV18 and TRBJ1-2; 8 nucleotides line up with TRBD1. The CDR3 consists of 15 residues. After removal of 5 bases from V and 7 bases from J, the junction contained 12 bases not matched to a gene. Germline CDR1 reads KGHSH; CDR2 reads LQKENI. Incomplete CDR3 DNA: TGTGCCAGCTCATCTGCAGGGGGCCTAAATCGTGGC. It yields the protein CASSSAGGLNRG. The full CDR3 protein reads CASSSAGGLNRGYTF.

This clone was seen many times. The CDR3 goes on 3 residues after the read ends, and that part is filled in from the germline J gene. The chain joins TRBV5-1 to TRBJ2-1; D is unresolved. V lost 0 bases and J 6 bases, leaving 4 bases between the germline ends. The CDR3 sequence is 12 residues long. In germline, CDR1 is SGHRS, CDR2 YFSETQ. CDR3: CASSLEANEQFF. The sequenced part of the CDR3 DNA is TGCGCCAGCAGCTTGGAGGCCAATGAG.

This clone was found many times. The CDR3 end lies 3 residues beyond the end of the read and is filled in from the germline J gene. The chain employs TRBV5-4 and TRBJ1-6, with 7 bases that match TRBD1. Germline V gene lookup returns CDR1 SGHNT and CDR2 YYREEE (reference sequence). J was trimmed by 8 bases and V by 0 bases; bases with no gene match: 5. The CDR3 is 15 amino acids. Partial CDR3 DNA: TGTGCCAGCAGCTTGGAAGAACAGGGGCATTCACCC. Its protein product is CASSLEEQGHSP. The whole CDR3 sequence reads CASSLEEQGHSPLHF.

The table lists this clone with many counts. Read coverage stops 3 residues before the CDR3 terminus; the germline J gene supplies the remainder. The chain recombines TRBV20-1 with TRBJ1-2; 7 bases align to TRBD1. The CDR3 is made up of 15 amino acids. Germline CDR1 and CDR2: DFQATT and SNEGSKA (reference sequence). V was clipped by 1 base and J by 5 bases; unmatched bases: 10. CDR3 sequence reads: CSARGQGIGLYGYTF. The sequenced part of the CDR3 DNA is TGCAGTGCTAGAGGACAGGGAATAGGCTTATATGGC.

This clone was seen at least ten times. CDR3 bases read: TGCAGCGTCGGAAGGGGACAAGGAGAGACC. Protein: CSVGRGQGET. The entire CDR3 protein is CSVGRGQGETQYF. The gene calls are TRBV29-1 and TRBJ2-5; D is possibly TRBD1 (6 bases). The CDR3 end lies 3 residues beyond the end of the read and is filled in from the germline J gene. The V end was cut by 6 bases, the J end by 4 bases, with 15 bases between. Germline-derived CDR1 and CDR2 are SQVTM and ANQGSEA. The CDR3 totals 13 residues. Full variable domain (remainder filled in from reference TRBV29-1 and TRBJ2-5): SAVISQKPSRDICQRGTSLTIQCQVDSQVTMMFWYRQQPGQSLTLIATANQGSEATYESGFVIDKFPISRPNLTFSTLTVSNMSPEDSSIYLCSVGRGQGETQYFGPGTRLLVL.

Concerning this clone itself: The read ends 3 residues early relative to the CDR3; the germline J gene fills the gap. The genes are TRBV2 and TRBJ1-1, with 9 nucleotides matching TRBD1. The germline gives CDR1 SNHLY, CDR2 FYNNEI. The CDR3 covers 18 residues. Trimming removed 1 base from V and 5 bases from J; junction bases left unmatched: 14. The CDR3 loop is CASSEGVGQGSFRTEAFF. The DNA read from the CDR3 is TGTGCCAGCAGTGAAGGCGTGGGACAGGGTTCCTTTAGGACTGAA.